These T cell receptor beta chains were read from a single sample in a study of identical twins. A single record per CDR3 protein comes from TCRdb applying MiXCR to the 5' RACE reads. The sample records 700,000 or so distinct CDR3 sequences, roughly 20% being singletons. In addition, the sample was reused for a study of T cells expressing NK-cell markers.

The specimen sequenced was PBMCs. The receptor set was obtained from a woman aged 18-29 years in good health. Both conserved end residues are part of each CDR3. The order of the fields is D gene, clone size, J gene, V gene, CDR3 protein, CDR3 DNA. D genes are given only for firm matches. Some rows mark clone size as missing; the rest say once, few, many or name a class of expanded clone.

TRBD2 many TRBJ2-1 TRBV29-1 CSVWGTSGDYNEQFF TGCAGCGTTTGGGGTACTAGCGGGGACTACAATGAGCAGTTCTTC
NA NA TRBJ2-7 TRBV6-5 CASPPTPYEQYF TGTGCCAGCCCACCGACCCCCTACGAGCAGTACTTC
TRBD1 few TRBJ2-7 TRBV7-9 CASRPTGTGSYEQYF TGTGCCAGCAGGCCTACCGGGACAGGCTCCTACGAGCAGTACTTC
TRBD2 NA TRBJ2-1 TRBV2 CASRGLLAGVVTYNEQFF TGTGCCAGCAGGGGGTTACTAGCGGGAGTAGTAACCTACAATGAGCAGTTCTTC
TRBD2 many TRBJ2-1 TRBV12-3/TRBV12-4 CASRPPGLAGNKQFF TGTGCCAGCAGACCTCCGGGACTAGCGGGTAATAAGCAGTTCTTC
TRBD2 NA TRBJ2-7 TRBV3-1 CASSPTSGPYEQYF TGTGCCAGCAGTCCTACTAGCGGTCCCTACGAGCAGTACTTC
NA NA TRBJ2-2 TRBV7-3 CASRGTSNTGELFF TGTGCCAGCCGAGGTACTAGCAACACCGGGGAGCTGTTTTTT
TRBD1 few TRBJ2-1 TRBV7-3 CASSPPGTGLVGSNEQFF TGTGCCAGCAGCCCGCCCGGGACAGGGTTGGTAGGATCGAATGAGCAGTTCTTC
NA NA TRBJ2-7 TRBV7-9 CASSFWSGNEQYF TGTGCCAGCAGCTTCTGGTCAGGGAACGAGCAGTACTTC
TRBD1 NA TRBJ1-1 TRBV5-1 CASSLDRGLTEAFF TGCGCCAGCAGCTTGGACAGGGGTTTGACTGAAGCTTTCTTT
NA few TRBJ1-2 TRBV12-3/TRBV12-4 CASHWGGHGYTF TGTGCCTCCCACTGGGGGGGCCATGGCTACACCTTC
NA NA TRBJ2-5 TRBV20-1 CSARMGGLETQYF TGCAGTGCTAGAATGGGGGGCTTGGAGACCCAGTACTTC
NA many TRBJ2-1 TRBV5-6 CASSLIYNEQFF TGTGCCAGCAGCCTTATTTACAATGAGCAGTTCTTC
NA few TRBJ2-4 TRBV20-1 CSAHLLAKNIQYF TGCAGTGCTCACCTCTTAGCCAAAAACATTCAGTACTTC
TRBD1 NA TRBJ2-3 TRBV5-1 CASSWETGGSPDTQYF TGCGCCAGCAGCTGGGAGACAGGGGGATCTCCAGATACGCAGTATTTT
NA few TRBJ2-5 TRBV14 CASSQNYEETQYF TGTGCCAGCAGCCAAAACTACGAAGAGACCCAGTACTTC
TRBD2 NA TRBJ2-1 TRBV7-6 CASSLTSGSAPNEQFF TGTGCCAGCAGCTTAACTAGCGGGAGTGCGCCGAATGAGCAGTTCTTC
NA NA TRBJ2-1 TRBV7-3 CASSLHPISSYNEQFF TGTGCCAGCAGCTTACACCCCATAAGCTCCTACAATGAGCAGTTCTTC
TRBD2 NA TRBJ2-7 TRBV29-1 CSVQTSGRGEQYF TGCAGCGTTCAGACTAGCGGGAGAGGCGAGCAGTACTTC
NA once TRBJ1-2 TRBV5-4 CASSHDRGGYTF TGTGCCAGCAGCCACGACAGAGGTGGCTACACCTTC
TRBD2 few TRBJ2-1 TRBV3-1 CASGVGAGVGEQFF TGTGCCAGCGGGGTCGGGGCGGGAGTAGGTGAGCAGTTCTTC
TRBD2 NA TRBJ2-3 TRBV20-1 CSARGAAGVEDTQYF TGCAGTGCTAGGGGGGCAGCGGGAGTAGAAGATACGCAGTATTTT
NA NA TRBJ1-5 TRBV20-1 CSASYSNQPQHF TGCAGTGCTAGTTATAGCAATCAGCCCCAGCATTTT
NA NA TRBJ2-1 TRBV6-2/TRBV6-3 CASSYPPWGVAYNEQFF TGTGCCAGCAGTTACCCCCCCTGGGGCGTTGCCTACAATGAGCAGTTCTTC
TRBD1 NA TRBJ2-5 TRBV6-1 CASSKEVDRGPQETQYF TGTGCCAGCAGCAAAGAAGTGGACAGGGGGCCCCAAGAGACCCAGTACTTC
NA few TRBJ1-1 TRBV27 CASSSAGSEAFF TGTGCCAGCAGCTCCGCAGGGTCTGAAGCTTTCTTT
TRBD2 few TRBJ2-2 TRBV4-3 CASSQDGTSATGELFF TGCGCCAGCAGCCAAGACGGGACTAGCGCAACCGGGGAGCTGTTTTTT
NA NA TRBJ2-3 TRBV7-6 CASSLDTKGTQYF TGTGCCAGCAGCTTAGATACAAAGGGTACGCAGTATTTT
TRBD2 NA TRBJ2-1 TRBV6-1 CASRQTRTSGRQFF TGTGCCAGCAGGCAAACCCGGACTAGCGGACGGCAGTTCTTC
NA few TRBJ2-7 TRBV6-1 CASRAPWAKAYEQYF TGTGCCAGCAGGGCCCCCTGGGCCAAAGCCTACGAGCAGTACTTC
TRBD1 NA TRBJ2-3 TRBV7-6 CASSPSWGGQGLTDTQYF TGTGCCAGCAGCCCATCCTGGGGGGGACAGGGGTTAACAGATACGCAGTATTTT
TRBD1 few TRBJ1-2 TRBV5-6 CASSPVDRGVGYTF TGTGCCAGCAGCCCGGTGGACAGGGGCGTTGGCTACACCTTC
NA NA TRBJ2-3 TRBV7-2 CASSYEWGSPDTQYF TGTGCCAGCAGCTACGAGTGGGGCAGTCCAGATACGCAGTATTTT
NA NA TRBJ1-1 TRBV11-3 CASSLATGRWTEAFF TGTGCCAGCAGCTTAGCCACAGGCCGGTGGACTGAAGCTTTCTTT
NA few TRBJ2-1 TRBV2 CASSEARPNLANEQFF TGTGCCAGCAGTGAAGCGCGGCCCAACCTAGCGAATGAGCAGTTCTTC
NA NA TRBJ2-5 TRBV6-5 CASSSGGLETQYF TGTGCCAGCAGTTCTGGGGGGCTGGAGACCCAGTACTTC
NA NA TRBJ1-1 TRBV6-1 CASNGAWGTEAFF TGTGCCAGCAACGGGGCGTGGGGCACTGAAGCTTTCTTT
NA NA TRBJ2-3 TRBV18 CASSPGPLRDEATDTQYF TGTGCCAGCTCACCAGGACCCCTCCGGGACGAGGCCACAGATACGCAGTATTTT
NA few TRBJ2-1 TRBV3-1 CASSQGRGVVNEQFF TGTGCCAGCAGCCAAGGCAGGGGAGTAGTCAATGAGCAGTTCTTC
NA NA TRBJ2-2 TRBV5-1 CASSIRQNTGELFF TGCGCCAGCAGCATCAGACAGAACACCGGGGAGCTGTTTTTT